One and the same sample provided the 18 T cell receptor beta chains below, sequenced in a study of molecular identifiers for immune sequencing clone quantification. TCRdb passed the PCR reads through MiXCR, listing each CDR3 protein once. The sample records approximately 9,800 distinct CDR3 sequences, about 18% being singletons. Material for sequencing was naive CD8+ T cells from blood, with Jurkat cell RNA spiked in. Subset reported: FACS-sorted CD8+CD4-CCR7+CD45RA+ naive T cells. Source of these receptors: a human donor in good health. Some libraries in this study had Jurkat cell RNA spiked in.

As to this clonotype: One base away lies a much larger clone, so this may be a sequencing read error. This is likely a read error, given that the CDR3 carries no conserved phenylalanine or tryptophan at its end. The chain employs TRBV3-1 and TRBJ2-3; 8 bases fit TRBD2. Germline lookup yields CDR1 LGHDT and CDR2 YNNKEL (reference sequence). CDR3 length equals 18 residues. V dropped 2 bases and J dropped 7; count of bases not matched to a gene: 17. In DNA form, the CDR3 reads TGTGCCAGCAGCCAACCCCTTTGGGAGGAGCGGGGGAATAATACGCAGTATCTT. Translated: CASSQPLWEERGNNTQYL.

This clonotype counts as medium-sized. The chain links TRBV10-3 to TRBJ2-5; a weak D match, TRBD2 (6 bases). With 6 bases removed from V and 0 bases from J, the gap between germline ends came to 11 bases. The CDR3 has 14 residues. Germline V gives CDR1 ENHRY, CDR2 SYGVKD. The CDR3 reads CAIRSASDQETQYF. The CDR3 DNA sequence: TGTGCCATCAGATCGGCTAGCGACCAAGAGACCCAGTACTTC.

This clonotype was picked up one time. This clone may be a read error of a much larger clone one base away. This chain uses TRBV19 with TRBJ2-3; D is unresolved. Germline CDR1 LNHDA, CDR2 SQIVND (reference sequence). CDR3 length equals 11 residues. This CDR3 reads CASSITVTQYF. The CDR3 nucleotides read TGTGCCAGTAGTATCACAGTTACGCAGTATTTT.

This clonotype is classed as medium-sized. This sequence joins TRBV29-1 and TRBJ1-4; no clear D gene. Germline V gene lookup returns CDR1 SQVTM and CDR2 ANQGSEA. The length of the CDR3 is 14 residues. Trimming took off 7 bases at V and 4 bases at J, with 16 bases between the two ends. The DNA for the CDR3 is TGCAGCGCCTTGATCCGCGGAGATAATGAAAAACTGTTTTTT. Translation: CSALIRGDNEKLFF.

The rearrangement links TRBV6-2 or TRBV6-3 to TRBJ2-7, with D perhaps TRBD1 (5 bases). The CDR3 extends over 14 amino acids. V shed 2 bases and J shed 1 base, with 9 bases lying between them. Germline lookup yields CDR1 MNHEY and CDR2 SVGEGT. The CDR3: CASSYQGSSYEQYF. Written as DNA, the CDR3 is TGTGCCAGCAGTTACCAGGGCTCTTCCTACGAGCAGTACTTC.

This clonotype has a handful of counts. The J gene is TRBJ1-1, the V gene TRBV6-5, with a tentative D call TRBD1 (6 bases). Germline V lookup: CDR1 MNHEY, CDR2 SVGAGI. The CDR3 consists of 13 residues. V was cut by 5 bases and J by 10 bases, with 17 bases left in between. The CDR3 bases are TGTGCCAGCAGTCCCAGGGGTAACGTTGGAGCTTTCTTT. Translation: CASSPRGNVGAFF.

In its sample, this clonotype ranks as medium-sized (0.01 to 0.1%). This chain joins TRBV7-9 and TRBJ1-5, with 7 bases that match TRBD1. CDR3 length: 14 amino acids. With V trimmed by 4 bases and J by 3 bases, 3 bases remained unmatched. Germline CDR1 and CDR2: SEHNR and FQNEAQ (reference sequence). CDR3 DNA: TGTGCCAGCAGCTCGACAGGGAACAATCAGCCCCAGCATTTT. Residues: CASSSTGNNQPQHF.

This clonotype has ten or more counts. The rearrangement joins TRBV7-9 to TRBJ2-7, with a tentative D call TRBD2 (5 bases). V shed 0 bases and J shed 7 bases, with 7 bases lying between them. Germline V CDR1 and CDR2: SEHNR, FQNEAQ (reference sequence). The CDR3 covers 12 residues. CDR3 sequence: CASSLASGEQYF. Written as DNA, the CDR3 is TGTGCCAGCAGCTTAGCCTCGGGAGAGCAGTACTTC.

By its share, this clonotype is medium-sized. Written as DNA, the CDR3 is TGTGCCAGCAGGGTCGTGGCGGGGGCCTCCTACGAGCAGTACTTC. Its translation is CASRVVAGASYEQYF. The gene calls are TRBV2 and TRBJ2-7, with a weak D call TRBD2 (7 bases). The CDR3 sequence is 15 residues long. Germline CDR1 and CDR2: SNHLY and FYNNEI. V shed 6 bases and J shed 0 bases, with 15 bases lying between them.

This clonotype has at least ten counts. The chain joins TRBV7-3 to TRBJ2-5, with D possibly TRBD1 on 6 matching bases. Germline V gives CDR1 SGHTA, CDR2 FQGTGA. V was shortened by 5 bases and J by 5 bases, with 15 bases between the two germline ends. The CDR3 loop spans 14 amino acids. The CDR3 spells CASSPTGVEETQYF. The CDR3 DNA is TGTGCCAGCAGCCCGACAGGTGTGGAGGAGACCCAGTACTTC.

Concerning this clonotype: This sequence may be a read error, since a much larger clone differs from it by one base. The CDR3 DNA reads TGTGCCAGCAGCTGGGGCTACACCGGGGAGCTGTTTTTT. It specifies CASSWGYTGELFF. The V and J genes are TRBV7-2 and TRBJ2-2; D might be TRBD1 (5 bases). Deletions cut 4 bases from V and 3 bases from J, with 6 bases between. Germline assignment: CDR1 SGHTA and CDR2 FQGNSA. The CDR3 has 13 amino acids.

By share, this clonotype ranks as medium-sized. The rearrangement links TRBV24-1 to TRBJ2-3; possibly TRBD2 for D (5 bases). The germline V and J ends were trimmed by 0 bases and 4 bases, with 7 bases remaining between them. In germline, CDR1 is KGHDR, CDR2 SFDVKD. The CDR3 has 14 amino acids. CDR3 loop: CATSDLSEADTQYF. DNA for the CDR3: TGTGCCACCAGTGATTTGTCGGAGGCAGATACGCAGTATTTT.

By sample share, this clonotype is medium-sized (0.01 to 0.1%). The rearrangement joins TRBV6-5 to TRBJ2-7; possibly TRBD2 for D (6 bases). Trimming pared 1 base from V and 1 base from J, leaving 8 bases between. The germline gives CDR1 MNHEY, CDR2 SVGAGI. The CDR3 consists of 14 residues. CDR3 protein: CASSYLADSYEQYF. In DNA form, the CDR3 reads TGTGCCAGCAGTTACTTAGCGGATTCCTACGAGCAGTACTTC.

There are a few counts of this clonotype. A clone one base away is much larger, so this may be a read error. The V call is TRBV27, the J call TRBJ2-6; no definite D call. The CDR3 covers 15 residues. From germline, CDR1 is MNHEY and CDR2 SMNVEV (reference sequence). V dropped 11 bases and J dropped 0 bases, with 14 bases sitting between them. CDR3 DNA: TGTGCCGGCCATCTATGTCGCTCTGGGGCCAACGTCCTGACTTTC. This sequence encodes CAGHLCRSGANVLTF.

This clonotype was counted at least ten times. The chain has TRBV5-6 and TRBJ2-6; D remains ambiguous. Germline V gene sequence: CDR1 SGHDT, CDR2 YYEEEE. The germline V and J ends were trimmed by 1 base and 0 bases, with 5 bases remaining between them. This CDR3 has 15 residues. The CDR3 bases are TGTGCCAGCAGCTTGTGGTTCTCTGGGGCCAACGTCCTGACTTTC. As protein: CASSLWFSGANVLTF.

This clonotype was counted between two and nine times. The V gene is TRBV7-8, the J gene TRBJ2-1, with D maybe TRBD1 (6 bases). Trimming left V 5 bases short and J 0 bases short, with 11 bases between. CDR3 length: 15 residues. Per the germline V gene, CDR1 is SGHVS and CDR2 is FQNEAQ. CDR3 sequence (DNA): TGTGCCAGCAGCACTAGGGGGAGCTCCTACAATGAGCAGTTCTTC. Encoded protein: CASSTRGSSYNEQFF.

By share of the sample, this clonotype is medium-sized (0.01 to 0.1%). The chain carries TRBV6-5 and TRBJ1-3; D is uncertain. The CDR3 has 15 residues. The germline V gene encodes CDR1 MNHEY and CDR2 SVGAGI. Trimming took 2 bases from V and 0 from J, leaving 8 bases between them. CDR3: CASSYGQSSGNTIYF. The CDR3, as DNA: TGTGCCAGCAGTTACGGTCAGAGCTCTGGAAACACCATATATTTT.

By its share, this clonotype is medium-sized. The chain employs TRBV19 and TRBJ2-7; TRBD2 aligns across 9 bases. The CDR3 is 15 amino acids. The trim removed 3 bases at V and 4 bases at J, leaving 7 bases unmatched. From germline, CDR1 is LNHDA and CDR2 SQIVND (reference sequence). DNA for the CDR3: TGTGCCAGTAGTATTCAGCTAGCGGGAATGTACGAGCAGTACTTC. It codes for CASSIQLAGMYEQYF.